This T cell receptor beta chain was captured by sequencing in a study of blood T cell repertoires in COVID-19. Study in general: Samples taken during acute and convalescent COVID-19 were collected in the United States, Italy and Spain. T cells, B-cell-depleted T cells, or PBMCs supplied cDNA or gDNA.

V dropped 2 bases and J dropped 6 bases, with 10 bases sitting between them. The CDR3 covers 13 residues. Germline V gene lookup returns CDR1 MGHDK and CDR2 SYGVNS. Methods used by the authors: Amplified reference gene primers provided the basis for estimating nucleated cell counts. Method: immunoSEQ multiplex PCR; TCRdb's copy keeps in-frame clones and lacks some. The DNA was the basis for D and trimming; V, J and clone size are from that table. The data contain more than 65,000 clones, about 70% of them singletons. The specimen was peripheral blood. The V and J genes are TRBV25-1 and TRBJ1-1, with D unresolved. The sequence was obtained from a woman of 80 years or more with active or convalescent COVID-19. CDR3: CASSEGGLPEAFF. CDR3 bases: TGTGCCAGCAGTGAAGGAGGACTTCCTGAAGCTTTCTTT. Drawing the rest from reference TRBV25-1 and TRBJ1-1, the complete variable domain is EADIYQTPRYLVIGTGKKITLECSQTMGHDKMYWYQQDPGMELHLIHYSYGVNSTEKGDLSSESTVSRIRTEHFPLTLESARPSHTSQYLCASSEGGLPEAFFGQGTRLTVV.